What follows are 27 T cell receptor beta chains derived from one specimen sequenced in a study of shared clonotypes between healthy human individuals. Method: immunoSEQ multiplex PCR; TCRdb's copy keeps in-frame clones and lacks some. The data contain 2 million to 3 million clones, more than 80% of them singletons. The material sequenced was naive CD4+ T cells sorted from blood. The subset was: CD45RA+ positively selected. Source of these receptors: a man younger than 35 in good health.

This chain connects TRBV28 to TRBJ2-7, with 7 positions matching TRBD2. Unmatched junction bases numbered 14, after V lost 6 bases and J lost 3 bases. This CDR3 is built from 16 residues. Germline V gives CDR1 MDHEN, CDR2 SYDVKM. The CDR3: CASRRWGEGSVYEQYF. As DNA, the CDR3 is TGTGCCAGCAGGAGGTGGGGGGAGGGGTCAGTCTACGAGCAGTACTTC.

V is TRBV7-9 and J is TRBJ2-3; D not certain. Germline assignment: CDR1 SEHNR and CDR2 FQNEAQ (reference sequence). Deletions cut 5 bases from V and 2 bases from J, with 8 bases between. The CDR3 covers 13 residues. As DNA, the CDR3 is TGTGCCAGCAGCACGAGTAACACAGATACGCAGTATTTT. It yields the protein CASSTSNTDTQYF.

V gene TRBV11-2 combines with J gene TRBJ2-5, with D maybe TRBD2 (6 bases). Germline V gene lookup returns CDR1 SGHAT and CDR2 FQNNGV. Trimming took off 8 bases at V and 4 bases at J, with 20 bases between the two ends. The CDR3 loop spans 15 amino acids. The DNA for the CDR3 is TGTGCCAGCCAACCGTTGGGGGGTATAGGAGAGACCCAGTACTTC. Translating gives CASQPLGGIGETQYF.

On this clone itself: This same CDR3 is encoded by further DNA sequences in the sample. V gene TRBV10-3 combines with J gene TRBJ2-5; possible D gene TRBD2, 6 bases. The germline V gene encodes CDR1 ENHRY and CDR2 SYGVKD. The CDR3 sequence is 14 residues long. Trimming cost V 0 bases and J 3 bases, with 8 bases left between them. The CDR3 DNA sequence: TGTGCCATCAGTGAGTCCGGGGGAAAAGAGACCCAGTACTTC. Translating gives CAISESGGKETQYF.

This clone was observed once. V is TRBV6-6 and J is TRBJ1-2, with 11 nucleotides matching TRBD1. Trimming took 2 bases from V and 7 from J; bases not matched to a gene: 9. CDR1 MNHNY and CDR2 SVGAGI come from the germline V gene (reference sequence). The CDR3 is made up of 16 amino acids. CDR3 amino acids: CASSYPTGQGVGGYTF. The CDR3 DNA is TGTGCCAGCAGTTACCCCACGGGACAGGGGGTGGGTGGCTACACCTTC.

In this sample, this clone turned up once. The genes are TRBV21-1 and TRBJ2-1; the DNA was not used to check the table's D call, TRBD1. TRBV21-1 constitutes a pseudogene. CDR3 size: 15 residues. CDR3 in amino acids: CASSIFVRGYNEQFF. The CDR3 bases are TGTGCCAGCAGCATATTTGTCAGGGGCTACAATGAGCAGTTCTTC.

J is TRBJ2-5 and V is TRBV4-3; 8 positions match TRBD2. This CDR3 spans 15 amino acids. With V trimmed by 4 bases and J by 5 bases, 9 bases remained unmatched. Per germline, CDR1 LGHNA and CDR2 YSLEER. CDR3 coding DNA: TGCGCCAGCAGCCCCATCGGGAGGGCCGGGGAGACCCAGTACTTC. Translated: CASSPIGRAGETQYF.

This clone was counted a single time. The chain links TRBV14 to TRBJ2-7, with a tentative D call TRBD1 (6 bases). CDR3 length: 15 amino acids. V shed 4 bases and J shed 2 bases, with 15 bases lying between them. Germline V gene lookup returns CDR1 SGHDN and CDR2 FVKESK. The CDR3 DNA sequence: TGTGCCAGCAGCCGAACAGGGTCAAGTACCTACGAGCAGTACTTC. This gives the protein CASSRTGSSTYEQYF.

V is TRBV7-2 and J is TRBJ2-3; 7 nucleotides agree with TRBD1. Germline V lookup: CDR1 SGHTA, CDR2 FQGNSA. This CDR3 is 15 amino acids long. Losses at the gene ends were 1 base for V and 4 bases for J; bases not matched to a gene: 5. Written as DNA, the CDR3 is TGTGCCAGCAGCTTAGTTCAGGGGGAAGCAGATACGCAGTATTTT. Amino acid sequence: CASSLVQGEADTQYF.

The CDR3 sequence: CASAPGLLSSYEQYF. CDR3 nucleotides: TGTGCCAGCGCCCCGGGACTCCTAAGCTCCTACGAGCAGTACTTC. The chain uses TRBV6-1 and TRBJ2-5, with a weak D call TRBD2 (6 bases). Judging by the DNA end, TRBJ2-7 fits better; the J call may be wrong. This CDR3 contains 15 residues. Germline loops: CDR1 MNHNS, CDR2 SASEGT.

V gene TRBV27 combines with J gene TRBJ1-5; 7 nucleotides line up with TRBD1. J gave up 0 bases and V 2 bases, and 13 bases lay outside the gene matches. The length of the CDR3 is 19 residues. From germline, CDR1 is MNHEY and CDR2 SMNVEV (reference sequence). The DNA of the CDR3 is TGTGCCAGCAGTTTACCGGGACAGTTCGTTCCCCATAGCAATCAGCCCCAGCATTTT. It translates to CASSLPGQFVPHSNQPQHF.

In its sample, this clone was seen once. The sample contains more than one DNA sequence encoding this CDR3. The CDR3 region is CASSLGQGVGETQYF. The CDR3 region has the DNA TGCGCCAGCAGCTTGGGACAGGGGGTAGGAGAGACCCAGTACTTC. The V call is TRBV5-1, the J call TRBJ2-5; TRBD1 matches at 9 bases. This CDR3 has 15 residues. Germline CDR1 and CDR2: SGHRS and YFSETQ. The ends lost 0 bases at V and 4 bases at J; junction bases unmatched: 4. The complete variable domain, with remaining parts taken from reference TRBV5-1 and TRBJ2-5, reads KAGVTQTPRYLIKTRGQQVTLSCSPISGHRSVSWYQQTPGQGLQFLFEYFSETQRNKGNFPGRFSGRQFSNSRSEMNVSTLELGDSALYLCASSLGQGVGETQYFGPGTRLLVL.

Remarks on this clone: An end of the junction differs from the germline gene, which may be a read error. V and J are TRBV6-5 and TRBJ1-5, with D possibly being TRBD1 (5 bases). The CDR3 totals 15 residues. Germline CDR1 is MNHEY and CDR2 is SVGAGI. CDR3: CVSSAGNFNNQPQHF. CDR3 DNA sequence: TGTGTCAGCAGCGCAGGGAATTTTAACAATCAGCCCCAGCATTTT.

This clone was recorded only once. CDR3 region: CASSSKTDWSGIQYF. The CDR3 bases are TGCGCCAGCAGCTCTAAAACGGACTGGTCGGGCATTCAGTACTTC. The chain is built from TRBV5-1 and TRBJ2-4; TRBD2 is a possible D gene (5 bases). Germline CDR1 and CDR2: SGHRS and YFSETQ. V was trimmed by 3 bases and J by 9 bases, leaving 19 bases between them. This CDR3 region has 15 residues.

This chain joins TRBV5-6 and TRBJ1-5; TRBD1 is a possible D gene (6 bases). From germline, CDR1 is SGHDT and CDR2 YYEEEE. The CDR3 totals 15 residues. V shed 4 bases and J shed 5 bases, with 16 bases lying between them. This CDR3 reads CASSRTGYHDQPQHF. Here the CDR3 DNA reads TGTGCCAGCAGCCGCACAGGGTACCACGATCAGCCCCAGCATTTT.

In this sample, this clone turned up once. The chain is built from TRBV7-2 and TRBJ1-2; D possibly corresponds to TRBD1 (5 bases). Trimming pared 6 bases from V and 3 bases from J, leaving 14 bases between. The CDR3 loop spans 14 amino acids. Germline loops: CDR1 SGHTA, CDR2 FQGNSA. CDR3 loop: CASRFRGADYGYTF. CDR3 nucleotide sequence: TGTGCCAGCAGGTTCCGAGGGGCGGACTATGGCTACACCTTC.

The V call is TRBV11-2, the J call TRBJ2-7; D may correspond to TRBD1 or TRBD2 (5 bases each). Deletions cut 5 bases from V and 3 bases from J, with 14 bases between. The CDR3 has 14 residues. Germline V gene lookup returns CDR1 SGHAT and CDR2 FQNNGV. CDR3 nucleotide sequence: TGTGCCAGCAGCCGACAGATTGAGGGCTACGAGCAGTACTTC. It translates to CASSRQIEGYEQYF. Filled out from reference TRBV11-2 and TRBJ2-7, the complete variable domain reads EAGVAQSPRYKIIEKRQSVAFWCNPISGHATLYWYQQILGQGPKLLIQFQNNGVVDDSQLPKDRFSAERLKGVDSTLKIQPAKLEDSAVYLCASSRQIEGYEQYFGPGTRLTVT.

CDR3 protein: CASSESGTRNTGELFF. The CDR3 DNA reads as TGTGCCAGCAGTGAATCTGGGACACGCAACACCGGGGAGCTGTTTTTT. This sequence joins TRBV6-1 and TRBJ2-2; D perhaps matches TRBD1 (6 bases). In germline, CDR1 is MNHNS, CDR2 SASEGT. V lost 2 bases, J lost 2 bases, and 12 bases lay in between. The CDR3 is 16 residues long.

In regard to this clone: The sample contains more than one DNA sequence encoding this CDR3. The chain recombines TRBV6-1 with TRBJ1-6; D not certain. Trimming pared 6 bases from V and 0 bases from J, leaving 9 bases between. Germline V gene sequence: CDR1 MNHNS, CDR2 SASEGT. The CDR3 length is 15 residues. Here the CDR3 DNA reads TGTGCCAGCAGAGGCGAAGGCTCCTATAATTCACCCCTCCACTTT. Its protein product is CASRGEGSYNSPLHF.

V is TRBV29-1 and J is TRBJ1-2, with D maybe TRBD1 (6 bases). The CDR3 has 14 amino acids. Between the trimmed V and J ends, which lost 0 bases and 4 bases, there was a span of 12 bases. Germline CDR1 reads SQVTM; CDR2 reads ANQGSEA. This CDR3 reads CSVEEQTGVYGYTF. The CDR3 bases are TGCAGCGTTGAAGAGCAGACAGGAGTCTATGGCTACACCTTC.

About this clone: The sample has other DNA sequences that encode this CDR3 too. The J gene is TRBJ2-6, the V gene TRBV27; D is undetermined. V lost 5 bases to trimming and J lost 0 bases, with 2 bases between them. Germline V gives CDR1 MNHEY, CDR2 SMNVEV (reference sequence). CDR3 length equals 13 residues. As DNA, the CDR3 is TGTGCCAGCAGTAGCTCTGGGGCCAACGTCCTGACTTTC. Its translation is CASSSSGANVLTF.

This chain connects TRBV7-6 to TRBJ1-2, with a weak D call TRBD1 (6 bases). The germline gives CDR1 SGHVS, CDR2 FNYEAQ. The CDR3 is 13 residues long. V gave up 2 bases and J gave up 6 bases, with 10 bases separating them. The CDR3 region has the DNA TGTGCCAGCAGCTTAAGGGGGGGAGATGGCTACACCTTC. It encodes CASSLRGGDGYTF.

V gene TRBV7-9 combines with J gene TRBJ1-1; a possible D gene is TRBD1 (5 bases). CDR1 is SEHNR, CDR2 FQNEAQ, per germline (reference sequence). The CDR3 covers 13 residues. V shed 5 bases and J shed 6 bases, with 13 bases lying between them. The CDR3 protein is CASSPQVGAEAFF. CDR3 DNA sequence: TGTGCCAGCAGCCCTCAAGTAGGGGCTGAAGCTTTCTTT.

This chain joins TRBV9 and TRBJ2-3; 11 bases are a match to TRBD2. The CDR3 extends over 16 amino acids. V lost 4 bases to trimming and J lost 6 bases; unmatched junction nucleotides: 10. Germline CDR1 is SGDLS and CDR2 is YYNGEE. CDR3 DNA: TGTGCCAGCAGCCCGACTAGCGGGAACCCCCTGGATACGCAGTATTTT. Its protein product is CASSPTSGNPLDTQYF.

CDR3 nucleotide sequence: TGTGCCAGCAGTTTCCCCGGGACAGCCTTTGGCTACACCTTC. This translates into CASSFPGTAFGYTF. This chain links TRBV28 with TRBJ1-2, with 7 bases lining up with TRBD1. After removal of 3 bases from V and 7 bases from J, the junction contained 8 bases not matched to a gene. There are 14 residues in the CDR3. The V gene's germline CDR1 is MDHEN and CDR2 SYDVKM.

The chain couples TRBV4-3 to TRBJ2-1, with D perhaps given as TRBD1 or TRBD2 (5 bases each). V was cut by 4 bases and J by 5 bases, with 18 bases left in between. CDR1 is LGHNA and CDR2 is YSLEER in the germline V gene. This CDR3 spans 16 amino acids. The CDR3 nucleotides are TGCGCCAGCAGCCCCGGAAGGGACGAAAATAACAATGAGCAGTTCTTC. This encodes CASSPGRDENNNEQFF.

The table lists this clone with a count of one. The sample carries other DNA sequences with the same CDR3. The chain combines TRBV7-6 with TRBJ2-7, with D tentatively TRBD1 (6 bases). The CDR3 is made up of 15 amino acids. Germline V gene sequence: CDR1 SGHVS, CDR2 FNYEAQ. Trimming shortened V by 1 base and J by 0 bases, and 10 bases separated the two germline ends. CDR3 amino acids: CASSLGTASSYEQYF. CDR3 sequence (DNA): TGTGCCAGCAGCTTAGGGACAGCGAGCTCCTACGAGCAGTACTTC.